The 18 T cell receptor beta chains below all came from one sample that was sequenced in a study of technical replicates of blood from four donors (dated by TCRdb to the late 2010s). The method was the immunoSEQ multiplex PCR assay. TCRdb re-hosts the immuneACCESS table, in-frame sequences only. Its copies lack some clones; in the studies checked, an unresolved V gene accounts for under half of them, and the cause for the rest is not known. This sample is represented by about 82,000 clones; about 93% of them were singletons. The ten largest clones add up to around 0.42% of the sample. The sequencing sample was made of T cells isolated from PBMCs. All receptors come from a human donor in good health.

The V gene is TRBV27, the J gene TRBJ1-2; D unclear. The CDR3 runs to 13 residues. V lost 5 bases to trimming and J lost 8 bases, with 15 bases between them. Germline V gives CDR1 MNHEY, CDR2 SMNVEV (reference sequence). The CDR3 region is CASSIDQEEGYTF. The CDR3 DNA is TGTGCCAGCAGTATTGATCAGGAAGAGGGCTACACCTTC.

The chain recombines TRBV27 with TRBJ2-7, with 10 bases aligning to TRBD2. The CDR3 extends over 15 amino acids. V was pared by 5 bases and J by 4 bases, with 8 bases of the junction left unmatched. CDR1 is MNHEY and CDR2 is SMNVEV in the germline V gene (reference sequence). The CDR3 DNA reads TGTGCCAGCAGTCTAGCGGGAGTCTTTGCGTACGAGCAGTACTTC. Translating it yields CASSLAGVFAYEQYF.

J is TRBJ2-1 and V is TRBV28, with 7 bases that match TRBD1. CDR3 length: 15 residues. Germline V gene lookup returns CDR1 MDHEN and CDR2 SYDVKM. Trimming took 6 bases from V and 6 from J; bases not matched to a gene: 11. CDR3: CASSPFGGTVNEQFF. In DNA, the CDR3 is TGTGCCAGCAGCCCTTTTGGTGGGACAGTCAATGAGCAGTTCTTC.

V gene TRBV5-4 combines with J gene TRBJ2-1, with a tentative D call TRBD2 (7 bases). Germline-derived CDR1 and CDR2 are SGHNT and YYREEE (reference sequence). This CDR3 spans 16 amino acids. V gave up 3 bases and J gave up 8 bases, with 21 bases separating them. CDR3 coding DNA: TGTGCCAGCAGCTGGGGGGGCGGGAGAAGGATCCATGAGCAGTTCTTC. Translation: CASSWGGGRRIHEQFF.

The chain recombines TRBV7-9 with TRBJ1-1; a possible D gene is TRBD1 (5 bases). Germline loops: CDR1 SEHNR, CDR2 FQNEAQ (reference sequence). This CDR3 is built from 15 residues. With 4 bases removed from V and 3 bases from J, the gap between germline ends came to 15 bases. The CDR3 sequence: CASSSGGGHYTEAFF. In DNA, the CDR3 is TGTGCCAGCAGCTCCGGGGGGGGTCATTACACTGAAGCTTTCTTT.

The rearrangement joins TRBV4-3 to TRBJ2-7; no clear D gene. The CDR3 contains 15 residues. The germline V gene has CDR1 LGHNA and CDR2 YSLEER. The V gene lost 4 bases and the J gene lost 2 bases, with 15 bases spanning the gap. CDR3 region: CASSPLLGGAYEQYF. In nucleotides, the CDR3 is TGCGCCAGCAGCCCCCTCTTAGGCGGCGCCTACGAGCAGTACTTC.

The gene calls are TRBV28 and TRBJ2-7, with 7 bases identical to TRBD1. Germline CDR1 and CDR2: MDHEN and SYDVKM. There are 14 residues in the CDR3. The J segment lost 0 bases and the V segment lost 2 bases, leaving 1 base of the junction unmatched. The CDR3 protein is CASSLRGPSYEQYF. CDR3 coding DNA: TGTGCCAGCAGTTTAAGGGGGCCCTCCTACGAGCAGTACTTC.

This clone was recorded once. This rearrangement joins TRBV5-5 to TRBJ2-5, with 8 bases that match TRBD2. The CDR3 runs to 15 residues. The germline V gene has CDR1 SGHKS and CDR2 YYEKEE (reference sequence). Germline trimming cut 1 base from V and 3 bases from J; bases unmatched to any gene: 5. The CDR3 loop reads CASSLLSGAEETQYF. The CDR3 nucleotides read TGTGCCAGCAGCTTGCTTAGCGGGGCTGAAGAGACCCAGTACTTC. The whole variable domain, filled in from reference TRBV5-5 and TRBJ2-5, reads DAGVTQSPTHLIKTRGQQVTLRCSPISGHKSVSWYQQVLGQGPQFIFQYYEKEERGRGNFPDRFSARQFPNYSSELNVNALLLGDSALYLCASSLLSGAEETQYFGPGTRLLVL.

The rearrangement joins TRBV5-1 to TRBJ2-4, with D possibly being TRBD1 (5 bases). CDR1 and CDR2 (germline): SGHRS, YFSETQ. Trimming removed 0 bases at V and 0 bases at J, with 16 bases between. The CDR3 is 18 amino acids. The CDR3 sequence is CASSLEWGSALAKNIQYF. The CDR3 DNA follows: TGCGCCAGCAGCTTGGAGTGGGGCAGCGCCTTAGCCAAAAACATTCAGTACTTC.

The V call is TRBV5-8, the J call TRBJ2-2; D perhaps matches TRBD1 (5 bases). The CDR3 covers 15 residues. Germline-derived CDR1 and CDR2 are SGHTS and YDEGEE. V was clipped by 0 bases and J by 4 bases, with 10 bases between them. DNA of the CDR3: TGTGCCAGCAGCTTGGGGCAGGGCTTCACCGGGGAGCTGTTTTTT. Protein product: CASSLGQGFTGELFF.

The chain joins TRBV28 to TRBJ2-6; tentatively, D is TRBD1 (5 bases). Trimming left V 6 bases short and J 0 bases short, with 15 bases between. CDR1 is MDHEN, CDR2 SYDVKM, per germline. This CDR3 has 17 residues. CDR3: CASRQTDFFSGANVLTF. For the CDR3, the DNA is TGTGCCAGCAGGCAGACAGATTTTTTCTCTGGGGCCAACGTCCTGACTTTC.

CDR3 sequence: CASSVSILGQAEETQYF. The CDR3 region has the DNA TGTGCCAGCAGCGTATCGATCCTAGGACAGGCTGAGGAGACCCAGTACTTC. V usage is TRBV9 and J usage is TRBJ2-5, with 7 bases that match TRBD1. The germline V gene encodes CDR1 SGDLS and CDR2 YYNGEE. J was trimmed by 5 bases and V by 1 base; bases with no gene match: 14. CDR3 length: 17 residues.

This clone appeared a single time. This chain links TRBV14 with TRBJ1-3; D gene uncertain. Germline CDR1 and CDR2: SGHDN and FVKESK. CDR3 length: 13 amino acids. The germline V and J ends were trimmed by 4 bases and 3 bases, with 7 bases remaining between them. CDR3 residues: CASSRRGGNTIYF. In nucleotides, the CDR3 is TGTGCCAGCAGCCGGAGAGGTGGAAACACCATATATTTT.

The chain employs TRBV9 and TRBJ2-7; 9 positions agree with TRBD2. The V and J ends lost 4 bases and 2 bases, in that order; junction bases with no gene match: 10. This CDR3 comprises 16 residues. The germline V gene encodes CDR1 SGDLS and CDR2 YYNGEE. CDR3 residues: CASSPIGAGGPYEQYF. DNA for the CDR3: TGTGCCAGCAGCCCCATCGGGGCGGGAGGGCCCTACGAGCAGTACTTC.

V usage is TRBV9 and J usage is TRBJ1-3; no clear D gene. The germline V and J ends were trimmed by 0 bases and 2 bases, with 12 bases remaining between them. The germline V gene has CDR1 SGDLS and CDR2 YYNGEE. CDR3 length: 16 amino acids. CDR3 sequence (DNA): TGTGCCAGCAGCGTAGTCCCAGAGGGAGCTGGAAACACCATATATTTT. This codes for CASSVVPEGAGNTIYF.

This clone has more than one count but fewer than ten. The CDR3 is CASSPFEDETEAFF. The CDR3 DNA follows: TGTGCCAGCTCACCGTTTGAGGATGAGACTGAAGCTTTCTTT. The chain combines TRBV18 with TRBJ1-1, with D uncertain. This CDR3 contains 14 residues. V was cut by 3 bases and J by 5 bases, with 13 bases left in between. Germline CDR1 and CDR2: KGHSH and LQKENI.

The chain combines TRBV9 with TRBJ2-3, with 10 nucleotides matching TRBD2. Germline CDR1 is SGDLS and CDR2 is YYNGEE. With V trimmed by 4 bases and J by 1 base, 3 bases remained unmatched. The CDR3 runs 15 residues. The CDR3 sequence: CASSTGTSGTDTQYF. CDR3 bases: TGTGCCAGCAGCACCGGGACTAGCGGCACAGATACGCAGTATTTT. Variable domain in full (rest from reference TRBV9 and TRBJ2-3): DSGVTQTPKHLITATGQRVTLRCSPRSGDLSVYWYQQSLDQGLQFLIQYYNGEERAKGNILERFSAQQFPDLHSELNLSSLELGDSALYFCASSTGTSGTDTQYFGPGTRLTVL.

The chain is built from TRBV19 and TRBJ2-1; 12 bases map to TRBD2. J lost 8 bases, V lost 5 bases, and 7 bases had no gene match. The CDR3 totals 15 residues. Germline values: CDR1 LNHDA, CDR2 SQIVND (reference sequence). This CDR3 is CASSRLAGEAHEQFF. In DNA, the CDR3 is TGTGCCAGTAGTCGACTAGCGGGAGAAGCGCATGAGCAGTTCTTC.